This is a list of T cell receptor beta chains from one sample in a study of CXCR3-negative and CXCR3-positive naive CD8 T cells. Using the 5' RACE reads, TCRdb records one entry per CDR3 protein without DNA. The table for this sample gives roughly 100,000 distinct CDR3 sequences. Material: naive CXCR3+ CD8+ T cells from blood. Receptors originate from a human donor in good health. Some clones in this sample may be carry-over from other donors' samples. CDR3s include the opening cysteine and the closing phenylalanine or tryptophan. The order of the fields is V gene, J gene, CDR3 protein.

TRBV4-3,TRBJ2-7,CASSQDLRTGKGEQYF
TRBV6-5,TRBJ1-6,CASSSDTIGVTLHF
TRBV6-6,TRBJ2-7,CASSYSPRTGDYEQYF
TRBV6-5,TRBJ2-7,CASSKSPWSSYEQYF
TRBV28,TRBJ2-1,CASSEVFSSYNEQFF
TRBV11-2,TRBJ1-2,CASSYPLTRYGYTF
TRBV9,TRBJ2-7,CASSEGDPPPYEQYF
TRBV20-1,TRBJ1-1,CSAREGGTEAFF
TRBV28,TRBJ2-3,CASSPLTSTDTQYF
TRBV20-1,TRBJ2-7,CSAQFPVTGLYEQYF
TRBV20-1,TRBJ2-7,CSARVVGYEQYF
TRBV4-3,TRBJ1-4,CASSQDLMTREKLFF
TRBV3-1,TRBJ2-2,CASSHALTPGELFF
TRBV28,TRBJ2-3,CASSFSLPTDTQYF
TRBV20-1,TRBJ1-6,CSASYGGENSPLHF
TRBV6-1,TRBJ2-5,CASSQWGEETQYF
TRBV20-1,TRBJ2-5,CSAPGAARETQYF
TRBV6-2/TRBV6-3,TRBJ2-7,CASSYSVLRERYEQYF
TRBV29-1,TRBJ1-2,CSVDLGQNYGYTF
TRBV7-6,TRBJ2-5,CASSRQGVQGEETQYF
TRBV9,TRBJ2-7,CASSVGGAGTYEQYF
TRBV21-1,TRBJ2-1,CASSKGRPGPYNEQFF
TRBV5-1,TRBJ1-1,CASSLYGGPYTEAFF
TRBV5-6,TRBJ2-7,CASSLRSGGYYEQYF
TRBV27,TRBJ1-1,CASSSGGTEAFF
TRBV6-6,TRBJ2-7,CASSGGKDEQYF
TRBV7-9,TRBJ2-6,CASDATPGQTDSGANVLTF
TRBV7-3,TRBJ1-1,CASSLVGEGEAFF
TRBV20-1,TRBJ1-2,CSASSELPYGYTF
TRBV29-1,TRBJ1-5,CSVSYATDPYSNQPQHF
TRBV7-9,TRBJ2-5,CASSWDYLQETQYF
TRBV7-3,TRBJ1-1,CASSSTGANTEAFF
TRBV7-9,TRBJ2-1,CASSSRTGGFNEQFF
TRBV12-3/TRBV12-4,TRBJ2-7,CATQAGEDYEQYF
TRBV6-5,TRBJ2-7,CASSYSAGPYEQYF
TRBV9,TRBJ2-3,CASSASGVSTDTQYF
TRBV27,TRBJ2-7,CASTTIADSTYEQYF